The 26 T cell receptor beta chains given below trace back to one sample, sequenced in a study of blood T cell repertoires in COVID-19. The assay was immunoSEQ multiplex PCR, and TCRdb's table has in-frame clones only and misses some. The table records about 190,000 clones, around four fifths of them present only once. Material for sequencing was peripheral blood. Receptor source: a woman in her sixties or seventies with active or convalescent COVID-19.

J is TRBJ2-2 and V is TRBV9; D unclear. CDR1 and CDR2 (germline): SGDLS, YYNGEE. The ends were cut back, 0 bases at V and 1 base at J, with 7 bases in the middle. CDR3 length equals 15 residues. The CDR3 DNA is TGTGCCAGCAGCGTAGGACTCCAGAACACCGGGGAGCTGTTTTTT. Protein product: CASSVGLQNTGELFF.

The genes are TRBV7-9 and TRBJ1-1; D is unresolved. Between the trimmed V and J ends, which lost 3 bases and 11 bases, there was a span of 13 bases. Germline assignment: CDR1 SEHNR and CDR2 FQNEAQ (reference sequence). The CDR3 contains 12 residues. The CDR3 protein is CASSFEHASAFF. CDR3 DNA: TGTGCCAGCAGCTTCGAGCATGCTTCGGCTTTCTTT.

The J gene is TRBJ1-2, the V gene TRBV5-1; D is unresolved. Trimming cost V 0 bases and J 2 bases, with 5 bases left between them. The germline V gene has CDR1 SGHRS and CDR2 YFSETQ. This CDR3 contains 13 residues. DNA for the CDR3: TGCGCCAGCAGCTTGGAACAGAACTATGGCTACACCTTC. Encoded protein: CASSLEQNYGYTF.

The CDR3 reads CASSPGGVETQYF. For the CDR3, the DNA is TGCGCCAGCAGTCCAGGAGGGGTGGAGACCCAGTACTTC. The chain joins TRBV10-1 to TRBJ2-5; tentatively, D is TRBD2 (6 bases). Deletions cut 5 bases from V and 5 bases from J, with 12 bases between. Germline loops: CDR1 WNHNN, CDR2 SYGVQD (reference sequence). The CDR3 covers 13 residues.

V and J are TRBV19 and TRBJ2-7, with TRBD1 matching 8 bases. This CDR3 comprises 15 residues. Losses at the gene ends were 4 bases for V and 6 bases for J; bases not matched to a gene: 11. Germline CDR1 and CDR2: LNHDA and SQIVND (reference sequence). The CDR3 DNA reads TGTGCCAGTAGTAGGACGGGACAGGCTTTCCGCGAGCAGTACTTC. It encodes CASSRTGQAFREQYF.

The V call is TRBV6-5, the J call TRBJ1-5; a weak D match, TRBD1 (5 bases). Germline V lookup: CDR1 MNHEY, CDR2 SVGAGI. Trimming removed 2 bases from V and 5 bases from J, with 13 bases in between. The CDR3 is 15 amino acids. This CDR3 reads CASSYVAGKDQPQHF. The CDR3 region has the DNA TGTGCCAGCAGTTACGTGGCAGGGAAGGATCAGCCCCAGCATTTT.

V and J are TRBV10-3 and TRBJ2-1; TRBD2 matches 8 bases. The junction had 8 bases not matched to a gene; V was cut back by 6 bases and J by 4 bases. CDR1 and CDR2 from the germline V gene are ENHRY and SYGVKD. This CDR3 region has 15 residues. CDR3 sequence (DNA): TGTGCCATCAGCGGACTAGCTGGGTCATACAATGAGCAGTTCTTC. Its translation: CAISGLAGSYNEQFF.

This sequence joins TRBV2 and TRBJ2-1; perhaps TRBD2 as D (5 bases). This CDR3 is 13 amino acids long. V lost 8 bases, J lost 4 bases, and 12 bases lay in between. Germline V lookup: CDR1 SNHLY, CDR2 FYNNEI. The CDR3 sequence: CASADPGYNEQFF. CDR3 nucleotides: TGTGCCAGCGCGGACCCGGGGTACAATGAGCAGTTCTTC.

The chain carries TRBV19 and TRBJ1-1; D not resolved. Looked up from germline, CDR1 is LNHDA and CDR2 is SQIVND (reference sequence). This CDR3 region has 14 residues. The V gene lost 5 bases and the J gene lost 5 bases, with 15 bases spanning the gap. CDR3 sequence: CASSARVRSTEAFF. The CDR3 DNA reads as TGTGCCAGTAGTGCGAGGGTTCGGAGTACTGAAGCTTTCTTT.

The CDR3 protein is CASSYSGGANEQFF. CDR3 nucleotide sequence: TGTGCCAGCAGTTACTCCGGGGGAGCGAATGAGCAGTTCTTC. This sequence joins TRBV6-6 and TRBJ2-1, with D possibly matching TRBD2 (6 bases). Deletions cut 0 bases from V and 7 bases from J, with 10 bases between. This CDR3 region has 14 residues. In germline, CDR1 is MNHNY, CDR2 SVGAGI (reference sequence).

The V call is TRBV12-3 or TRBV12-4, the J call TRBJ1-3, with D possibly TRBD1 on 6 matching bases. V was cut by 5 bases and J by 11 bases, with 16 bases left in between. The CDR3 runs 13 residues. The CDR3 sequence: CASSLRTVGAIYF. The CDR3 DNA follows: TGTGCCAGCAGTCTTCGGACAGTCGGCGCCATATATTTT.

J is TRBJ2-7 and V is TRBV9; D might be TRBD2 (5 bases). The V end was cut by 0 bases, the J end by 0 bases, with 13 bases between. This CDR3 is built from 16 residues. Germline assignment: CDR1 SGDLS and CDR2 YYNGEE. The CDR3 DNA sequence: TGTGCCAGCAGCGTAGGTGACTATAGTAGCTCCTACGAGCAGTACTTC. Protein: CASSVGDYSSSYEQYF. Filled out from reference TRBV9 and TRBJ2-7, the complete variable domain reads DSGVTQTPKHLITATGQRVTLRCSPRSGDLSVYWYQQSLDQGLQFLIQYYNGEERAKGNILERFSAQQFPDLHSELNLSSLELGDSALYFCASSVGDYSSSYEQYFGPGTRLTVT.

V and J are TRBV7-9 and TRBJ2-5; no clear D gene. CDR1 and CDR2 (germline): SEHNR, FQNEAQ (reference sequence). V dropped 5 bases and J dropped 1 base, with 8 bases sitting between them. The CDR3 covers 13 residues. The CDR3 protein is CASSPAVQETQYF. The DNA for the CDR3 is TGTGCCAGCAGCCCCGCGGTCCAAGAGACCCAGTACTTC.

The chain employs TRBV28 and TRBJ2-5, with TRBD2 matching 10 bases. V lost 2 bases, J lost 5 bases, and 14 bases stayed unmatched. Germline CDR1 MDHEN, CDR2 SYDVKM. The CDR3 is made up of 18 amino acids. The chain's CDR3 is CASSLVASGRAWGETQYF. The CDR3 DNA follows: TGTGCCAGCAGTTTAGTGGCGAGCGGGAGGGCCTGGGGGGAGACCCAGTACTTC.

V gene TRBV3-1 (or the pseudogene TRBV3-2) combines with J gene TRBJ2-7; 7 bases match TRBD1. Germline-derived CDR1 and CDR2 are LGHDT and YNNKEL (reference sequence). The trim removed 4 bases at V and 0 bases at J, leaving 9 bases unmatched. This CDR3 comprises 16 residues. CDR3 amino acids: CASSLRQGLSSYEQYF. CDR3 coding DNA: TGTGCCAGCAGCCTTCGACAGGGTCTTAGCTCCTACGAGCAGTACTTC.

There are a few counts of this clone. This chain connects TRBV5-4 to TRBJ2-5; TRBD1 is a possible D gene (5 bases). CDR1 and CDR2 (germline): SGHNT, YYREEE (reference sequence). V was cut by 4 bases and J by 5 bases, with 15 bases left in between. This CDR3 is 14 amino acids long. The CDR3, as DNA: TGTGCCAGCAGCCTCATGGGCAGGGTCGAGACCCAGTACTTC. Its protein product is CASSLMGRVETQYF.

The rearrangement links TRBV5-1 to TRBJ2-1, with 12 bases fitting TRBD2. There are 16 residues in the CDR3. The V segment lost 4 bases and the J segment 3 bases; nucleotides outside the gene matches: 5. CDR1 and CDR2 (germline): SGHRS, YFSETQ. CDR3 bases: TGCGCCAGCAGCCAACTGACTAGCGGGGGCTACAATGAGCAGTTCTTC. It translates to CASSQLTSGGYNEQFF. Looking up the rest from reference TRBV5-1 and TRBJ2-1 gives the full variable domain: KAGVTQTPRYLIKTRGQQVTLSCSPISGHRSVSWYQQTPGQGLQFLFEYFSETQRNKGNFPGRFSGRQFSNSRSEMNVSTLELGDSALYLCASSQLTSGGYNEQFFGPGTRLTVL.

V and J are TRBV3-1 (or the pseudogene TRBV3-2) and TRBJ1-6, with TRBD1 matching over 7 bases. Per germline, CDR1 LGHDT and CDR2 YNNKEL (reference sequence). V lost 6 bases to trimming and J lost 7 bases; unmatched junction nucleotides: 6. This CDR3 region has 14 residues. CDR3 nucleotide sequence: TGTGCCAGCAGTTCCGGGACAGACAATTCACCCCTCCACTTT. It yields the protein CASSSGTDNSPLHF.

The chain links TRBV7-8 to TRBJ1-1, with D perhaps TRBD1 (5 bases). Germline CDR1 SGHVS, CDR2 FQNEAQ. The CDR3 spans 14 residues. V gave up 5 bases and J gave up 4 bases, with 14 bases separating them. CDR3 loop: CASSLPGRGTEAFF. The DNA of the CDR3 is TGTGCCAGCAGCCTACCCGGTAGGGGCACTGAAGCTTTCTTT.

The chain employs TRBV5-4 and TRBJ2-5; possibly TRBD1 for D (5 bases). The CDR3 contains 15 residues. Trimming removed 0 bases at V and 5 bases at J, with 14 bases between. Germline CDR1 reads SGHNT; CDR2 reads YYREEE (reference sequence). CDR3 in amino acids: CASSLEQRGGETQYF. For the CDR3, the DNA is TGTGCCAGCAGCTTGGAACAAAGGGGCGGTGAGACCCAGTACTTC.

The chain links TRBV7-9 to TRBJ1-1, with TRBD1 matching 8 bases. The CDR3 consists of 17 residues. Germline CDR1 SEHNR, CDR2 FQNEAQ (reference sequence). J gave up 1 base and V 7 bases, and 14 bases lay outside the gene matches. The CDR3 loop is CASNYPRDRRSNTEAFF. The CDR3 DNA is TGTGCCAGCAACTACCCCCGGGACAGGCGATCGAACACTGAAGCTTTCTTT.

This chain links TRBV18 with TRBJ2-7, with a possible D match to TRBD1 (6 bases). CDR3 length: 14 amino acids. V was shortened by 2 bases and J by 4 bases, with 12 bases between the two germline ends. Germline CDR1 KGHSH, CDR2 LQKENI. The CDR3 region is CASSPGQGKYEQYF. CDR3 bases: TGTGCCAGCTCACCAGGGCAGGGGAAATACGAGCAGTACTTC.

The CDR3 DNA follows: TGCGCCAGCAGCTTGTCCCCAGGGCAGGATGAGCAGTTCTTC. Its translation: CASSLSPGQDEQFF. This rearrangement joins TRBV5-1 to TRBJ2-1, with TRBD1 as a possible D gene (5 bases). V was shortened by 1 base and J by 8 bases, with 13 bases between the two germline ends. CDR3 length: 14 amino acids. Germline assignment: CDR1 SGHRS and CDR2 YFSETQ.

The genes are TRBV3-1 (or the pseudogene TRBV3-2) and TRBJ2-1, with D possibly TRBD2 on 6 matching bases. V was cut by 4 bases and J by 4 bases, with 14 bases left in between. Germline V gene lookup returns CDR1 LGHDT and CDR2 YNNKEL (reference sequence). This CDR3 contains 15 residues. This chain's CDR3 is CASSLRLGSYNEQFF. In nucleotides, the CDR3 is TGTGCCAGCAGCCTTCGACTAGGTTCATACAATGAGCAGTTCTTC.

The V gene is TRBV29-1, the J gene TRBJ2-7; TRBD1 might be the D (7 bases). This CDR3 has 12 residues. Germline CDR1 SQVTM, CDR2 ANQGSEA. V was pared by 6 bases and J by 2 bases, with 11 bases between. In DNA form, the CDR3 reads TGCAGCGTCGCGGGACAGACCTACGAGCAGTACTTC. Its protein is CSVAGQTYEQYF.

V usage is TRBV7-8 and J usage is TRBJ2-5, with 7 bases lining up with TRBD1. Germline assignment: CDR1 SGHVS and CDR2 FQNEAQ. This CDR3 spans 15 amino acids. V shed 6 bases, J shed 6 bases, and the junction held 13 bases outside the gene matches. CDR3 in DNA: TGTGCCAGCAGTATTGCTAGGGGGCTTGGGCAGACCCAGTACTTC. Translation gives CASSIARGLGQTQYF.